This TCR beta chain was found in a study of blood T cell repertoires in COVID-19. The CDR3 sequence is 14 residues long. With 5 bases clipped from V and 2 bases from J, the junction kept 2 bases outside the gene matches. CDR1 SGHTA and CDR2 FQGNSA come from the germline V gene. Assay: immunoSEQ multiplex PCR; the TCRdb copy retains only in-frame clones and omits some. The table lists roughly 60,000 clones, approximately 83% of them singletons. The chain joins TRBV7-2 to TRBJ1-4, with TRBD1 matching 7 bases. Sequencing was carried out using peripheral blood. The TCR was taken from a woman aged 80 or over with acute or convalescent COVID-19. The CDR3, as DNA: TGTGCCAGCAGCGAGGGGGCCACTAATGAAAAACTGTTTTTT. Residues: CASSEGATNEKLFF. The entire variable domain, with the rest obtained from reference TRBV7-2 and TRBJ1-4, is as follows: GAGVSQSPSNKVTEKGKDVELRCDPISGHTALYWYRQSLGQGLEFLIYFQGNSAPDKSGLPSDRFSAERTGGSVSTLTIQRTQQEDSAVYLCASSEGATNEKLFFGSGTQLSVL.